This TCR beta chain is from a study of blood T cell repertoires in COVID-19. Study details: Whether acute or convalescent, the COVID-19 samples came from the United States, Italy and Spain. T cells, B-cell-depleted T cells, or PBMCs provided the cDNA or gDNA that served as material.

Measured with immunoSEQ multiplex PCR; TCRdb has only the in-frame clones, and not every one. The profile shows about 300,000 clones, 70% to 85% of them singletons. Followed over time, Seattle patients had been enrolled while infection was active. The sequence came from a human donor with COVID-19, enrolled during active disease. The donor label of this sample is uncertain. The sequenced material came from peripheral blood.

The CDR3, as DNA: TGTGCCAGCAGCTTCGGGACAGGCCCCTACGAGCAGTACTTC. Its protein product is CASSFGTGPYEQYF. This sequence joins TRBV11-3 and TRBJ2-7; TRBD1 matches at 8 bases. V was pared by 3 bases and J by 2 bases, with 3 bases of the junction left unmatched. Looked up from germline, CDR1 is SGHNT and CDR2 is YENEEA. The CDR3 is 14 amino acids.